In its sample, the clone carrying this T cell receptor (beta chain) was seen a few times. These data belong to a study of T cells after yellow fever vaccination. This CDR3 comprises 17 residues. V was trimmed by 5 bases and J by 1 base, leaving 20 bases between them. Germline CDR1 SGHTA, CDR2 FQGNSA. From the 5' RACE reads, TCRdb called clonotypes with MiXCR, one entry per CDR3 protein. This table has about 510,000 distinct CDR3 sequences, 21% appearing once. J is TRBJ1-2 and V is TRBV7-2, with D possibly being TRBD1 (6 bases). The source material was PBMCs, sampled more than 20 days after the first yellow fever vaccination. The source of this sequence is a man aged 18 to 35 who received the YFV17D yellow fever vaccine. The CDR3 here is CASSPRTVRGLNYGYTF. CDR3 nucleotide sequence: TGTGCCAGCAGCCCCCGGACAGTTCGAGGACTTAACTATGGCTACACCTTC.